Below, 5 T cell receptor beta chains from the same sample are listed, as sequenced in a study of vaccination effects on CD4 cells after COVID-19 (dated by TCRdb to between 2021 and 2022). After around 11 days of culture, CD4+ T cells were isolated with the EasySep CD4+ T cell isolation kit. Two doses of either the BNT162b2 or the mRNA-1273 mRNA SARS-CoV-2 vaccine were administered to participants. Library generation was performed with the immunoSEQ multiplex PCR assay. TCRdb re-hosts the immuneACCESS table, in-frame sequences only. Its copies lack some clones; in the studies checked, an unresolved V gene accounts for under half of them, and the cause for the rest is not known. A total of tens of thousands of clones appear in this sample, 74% of them only once. About 2.2% of the sample rests with the top ten. These receptors have no identified antigens. Sequenced here: CD4+ T cells from PBMCs cultured without peptide, sampled after COVID-19 vaccination. The receptors were gathered from a human donor who received a COVID-19 vaccine.

The chain employs TRBV24-1 and TRBJ1-2; D call uncertain. The CDR3 is made up of 14 amino acids. Germline V lookup: CDR1 KGHDR, CDR2 SFDVKD. V lost 2 bases, J lost 4 bases, and 10 bases lay in between. CDR3: CATSDSVQPYGYTF. As DNA, the CDR3 is TGTGCCACCAGTGATTCAGTTCAGCCCTATGGCTACACCTTC.

This clone is a singleton in its sample. The V gene is TRBV6-5, the J gene TRBJ2-7; 9 bases line up with TRBD1. The CDR3 runs 14 residues. The ends lost 6 bases at V and 4 bases at J; junction bases unmatched: 7. The germline V gene has CDR1 MNHEY and CDR2 SVGAGI. CDR3 coding DNA: TGTGCCAGCAGAGGACCGGGACAGGGATACGAGCAGTACGTC. Translating it yields CASRGPGQGYEQYV.

The V and J genes are TRBV19 and TRBJ1-1, with unresolved D. Germline CDR1 LNHDA, CDR2 SQIVND (reference sequence). This CDR3 is built from 15 residues. V lost 7 bases and J 0 bases, leaving 15 bases between the germline ends. The CDR3 sequence: CASTSFGSLNTEAFF. The CDR3 coding sequence is TGTGCCAGTACATCTTTTGGGAGTCTGAACACTGAAGCTTTCTTT. Complete variable domain (other parts from reference TRBV19 and TRBJ1-1): DGGITQSPKYLFRKEGQNVTLSCEQNLNHDAMYWYRQDPGQGLRLIYYSQIVNDFQKGDIAEGYSVSREKKESFPLTVTSAQKNPTAFYLCASTSFGSLNTEAFFGQGTRLTVV.

The chain has TRBV21-1 and TRBJ1-3. TRBV21-1 has pseudogene status. The CDR3 has 17 amino acids. CDR3 sequence reads: CASSKIPSGSSGNTIYF. The CDR3 DNA follows: TGTGCCAGCAGCAAGATTCCCTCGGGGAGCTCTGGAAACACCATATATTTT.

The chain employs TRBV9 and TRBJ2-3; 11 bases line up with TRBD2. The V gene's germline CDR1 is SGDLS and CDR2 YYNGEE. The V gene end was trimmed by 1 base and the J gene end by 6 bases; junction bases not matched to a gene: 10. CDR3 length equals 17 residues. This chain's CDR3 is CASSVTISGGAWDTQYF. The DNA for the CDR3 is TGTGCCAGCAGCGTAACTATTAGCGGGGGGGCGTGGGATACGCAGTATTTT.